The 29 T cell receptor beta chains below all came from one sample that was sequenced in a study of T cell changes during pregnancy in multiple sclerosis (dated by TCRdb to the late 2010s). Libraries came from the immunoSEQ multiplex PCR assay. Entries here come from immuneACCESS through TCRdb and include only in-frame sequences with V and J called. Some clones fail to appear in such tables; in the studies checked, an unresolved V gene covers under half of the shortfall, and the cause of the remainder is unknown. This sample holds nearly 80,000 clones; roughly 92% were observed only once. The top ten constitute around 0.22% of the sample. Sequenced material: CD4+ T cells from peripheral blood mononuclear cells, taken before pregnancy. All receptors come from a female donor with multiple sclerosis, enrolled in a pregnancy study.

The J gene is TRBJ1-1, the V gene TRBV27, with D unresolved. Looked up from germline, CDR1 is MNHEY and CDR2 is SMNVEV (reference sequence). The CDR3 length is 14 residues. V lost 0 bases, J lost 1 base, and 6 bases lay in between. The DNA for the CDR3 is TGTGCCAGCAGTTTATCTGTCGGGAACACTGAAGCTTTCTTT. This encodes CASSLSVGNTEAFF.

This CDR3 reads CASSRNWGTNEKLFF. CDR3 coding DNA: TGTGCCAGCAGCAGAAACTGGGGCACTAATGAAAAACTGTTTTTT. This chain joins TRBV5-6 and TRBJ1-4; perhaps TRBD1 as D (5 bases). The CDR3 sequence is 15 residues long. The germline gives CDR1 SGHDT, CDR2 YYEEEE. V gave up 4 bases and J gave up 2 bases, with 12 bases separating them.

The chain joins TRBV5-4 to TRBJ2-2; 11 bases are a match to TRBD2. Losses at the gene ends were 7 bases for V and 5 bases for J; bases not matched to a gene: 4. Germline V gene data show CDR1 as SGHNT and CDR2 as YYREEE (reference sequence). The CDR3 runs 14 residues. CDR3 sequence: CASRLAGGTGELFF. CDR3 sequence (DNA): TGTGCCAGCCGTCTAGCGGGAGGAACCGGGGAGCTGTTTTTT.

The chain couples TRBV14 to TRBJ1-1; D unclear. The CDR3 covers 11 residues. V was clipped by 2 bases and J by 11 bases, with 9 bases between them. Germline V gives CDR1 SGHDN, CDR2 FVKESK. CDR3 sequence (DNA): TGTGCCAGCAGCCAAACGGGGTACGCTTTCTTT. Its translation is CASSQTGYAFF.

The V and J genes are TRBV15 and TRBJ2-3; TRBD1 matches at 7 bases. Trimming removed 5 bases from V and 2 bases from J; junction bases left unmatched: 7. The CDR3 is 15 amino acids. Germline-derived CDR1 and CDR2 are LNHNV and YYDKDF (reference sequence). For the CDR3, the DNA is TGTGCCACCAGCCGGGGACAGCCTGACACAGATACGCAGTATTTT. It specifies CATSRGQPDTDTQYF.

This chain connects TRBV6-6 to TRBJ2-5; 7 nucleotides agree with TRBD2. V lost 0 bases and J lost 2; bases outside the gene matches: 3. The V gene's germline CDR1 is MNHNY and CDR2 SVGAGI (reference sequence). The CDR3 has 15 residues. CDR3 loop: CASSYSQRGQETQYF. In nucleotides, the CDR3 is TGTGCCAGCAGTTACTCTCAGCGGGGACAAGAGACCCAGTACTTC.

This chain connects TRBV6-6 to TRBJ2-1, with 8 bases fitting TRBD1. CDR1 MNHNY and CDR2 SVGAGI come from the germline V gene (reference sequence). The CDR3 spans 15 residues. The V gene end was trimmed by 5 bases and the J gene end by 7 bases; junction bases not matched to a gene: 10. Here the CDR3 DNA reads TGTGCCAGCAGTAACCCGGGACAGGTTAGGAATGAGCAGTTCTTC. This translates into CASSNPGQVRNEQFF.

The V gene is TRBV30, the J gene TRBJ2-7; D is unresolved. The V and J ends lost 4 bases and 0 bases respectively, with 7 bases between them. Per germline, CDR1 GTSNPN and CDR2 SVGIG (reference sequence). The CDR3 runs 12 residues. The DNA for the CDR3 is TGTGCCTGGATTTCGGGCTCCTACGAGCAGTACTTC. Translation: CAWISGSYEQYF.

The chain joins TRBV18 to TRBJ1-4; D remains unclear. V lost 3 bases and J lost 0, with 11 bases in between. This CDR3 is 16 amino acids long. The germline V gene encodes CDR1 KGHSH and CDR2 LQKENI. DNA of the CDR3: TGTGCCAGCTCACCGGGCAGAAGAACAACTAATGAAAAACTGTTTTTT. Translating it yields CASSPGRRTTNEKLFF. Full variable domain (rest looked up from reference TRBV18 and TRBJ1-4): NAGVMQNPRHLVRRRGQEARLRCSPMKGHSHVYWYRQLPEEGLKFMVYLQKENIIDESGMPKERFSAEFPKEGPSILRIQQVVRGDSAAYFCASSPGRRTTNEKLFFGSGTQLSVL.

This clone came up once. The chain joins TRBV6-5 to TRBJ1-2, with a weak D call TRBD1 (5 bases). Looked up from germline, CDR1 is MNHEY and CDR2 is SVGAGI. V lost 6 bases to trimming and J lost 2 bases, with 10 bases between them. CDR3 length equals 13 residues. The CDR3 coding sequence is TGTGCCAGCAGGAGAGCAGGGAACTATGGCTACACCTTC. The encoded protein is CASRRAGNYGYTF.

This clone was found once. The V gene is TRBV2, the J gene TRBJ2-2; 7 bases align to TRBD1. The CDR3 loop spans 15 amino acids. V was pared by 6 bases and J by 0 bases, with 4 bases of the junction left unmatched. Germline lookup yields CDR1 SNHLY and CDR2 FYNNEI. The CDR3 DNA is TGTGCCAGCAGCCAGACAGGGCCGAACACCGGGGAGCTGTTTTTT. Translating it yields CASSQTGPNTGELFF.

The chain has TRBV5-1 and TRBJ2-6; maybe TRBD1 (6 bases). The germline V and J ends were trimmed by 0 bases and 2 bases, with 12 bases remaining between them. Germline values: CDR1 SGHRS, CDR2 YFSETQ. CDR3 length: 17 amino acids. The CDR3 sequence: CASSLAGDLTGANVLTF. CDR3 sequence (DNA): TGCGCCAGCAGCTTGGCAGGGGACCTCACTGGGGCCAACGTCCTGACTTTC.

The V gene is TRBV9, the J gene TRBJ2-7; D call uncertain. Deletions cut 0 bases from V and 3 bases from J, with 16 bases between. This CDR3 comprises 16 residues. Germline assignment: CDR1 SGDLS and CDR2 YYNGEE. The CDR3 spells CASSVGTASRLYEQYF. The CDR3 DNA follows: TGTGCCAGCAGCGTAGGAACAGCAAGCCGCCTCTACGAGCAGTACTTC.

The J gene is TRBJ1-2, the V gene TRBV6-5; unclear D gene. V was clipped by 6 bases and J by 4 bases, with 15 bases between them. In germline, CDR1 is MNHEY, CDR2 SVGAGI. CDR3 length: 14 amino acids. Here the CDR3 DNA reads TGTGCCAGCAGCCTCGGGAGGAAAGGCTATGGCTACACCTTC. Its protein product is CASSLGRKGYGYTF.

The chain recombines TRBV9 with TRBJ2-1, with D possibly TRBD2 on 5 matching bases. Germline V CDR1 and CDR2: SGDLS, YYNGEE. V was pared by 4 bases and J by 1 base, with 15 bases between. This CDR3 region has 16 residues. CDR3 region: CASSINSDPSYNEQFF. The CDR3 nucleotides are TGTGCCAGCAGCATCAATAGCGATCCTTCCTACAATGAGCAGTTCTTC.

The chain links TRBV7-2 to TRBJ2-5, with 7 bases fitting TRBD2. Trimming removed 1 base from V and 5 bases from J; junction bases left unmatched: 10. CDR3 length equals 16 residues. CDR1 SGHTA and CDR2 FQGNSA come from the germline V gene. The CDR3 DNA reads TGTGCCAGCAGCTTAGACGCGGGAGTCCCGGTGGAGACCCAGTACTTC. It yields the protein CASSLDAGVPVETQYF.

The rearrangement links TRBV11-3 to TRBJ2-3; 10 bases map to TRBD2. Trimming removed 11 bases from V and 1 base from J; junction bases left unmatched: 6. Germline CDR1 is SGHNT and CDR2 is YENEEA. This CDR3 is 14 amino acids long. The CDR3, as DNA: TGTGCCGGGGGACTAGCGATATGCACAGATACGCAGTATTTT. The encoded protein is CAGGLAICTDTQYF.

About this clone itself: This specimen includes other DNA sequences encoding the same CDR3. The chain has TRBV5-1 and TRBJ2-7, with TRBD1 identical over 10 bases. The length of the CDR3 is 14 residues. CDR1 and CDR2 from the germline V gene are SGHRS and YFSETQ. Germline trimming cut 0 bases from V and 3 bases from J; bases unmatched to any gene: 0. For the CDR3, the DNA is TGCGCCAGCAGCTTGGGGACAGGGGGCTACGAGCAGTACTTC. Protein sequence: CASSLGTGGYEQYF. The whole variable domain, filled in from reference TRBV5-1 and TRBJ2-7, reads KAGVTQTPRYLIKTRGQQVTLSCSPISGHRSVSWYQQTPGQGLQFLFEYFSETQRNKGNFPGRFSGRQFSNSRSEMNVSTLELGDSALYLCASSLGTGGYEQYFGPGTRLTVT.

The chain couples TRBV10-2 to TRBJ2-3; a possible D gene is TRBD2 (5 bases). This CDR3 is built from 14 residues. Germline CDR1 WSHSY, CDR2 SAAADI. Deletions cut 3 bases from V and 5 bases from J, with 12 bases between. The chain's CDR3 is CASSDVGKGDTQYF. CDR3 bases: TGCGCCAGCAGTGACGTCGGGAAGGGAGATACGCAGTATTTT.

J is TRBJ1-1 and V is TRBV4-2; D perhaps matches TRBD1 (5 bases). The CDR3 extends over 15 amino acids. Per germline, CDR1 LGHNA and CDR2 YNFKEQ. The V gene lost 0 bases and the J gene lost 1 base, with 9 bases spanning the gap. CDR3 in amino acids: CASSQDIQGNTEAFF. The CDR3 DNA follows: TGTGCCAGCAGCCAAGACATCCAGGGGAACACTGAAGCTTTCTTT.

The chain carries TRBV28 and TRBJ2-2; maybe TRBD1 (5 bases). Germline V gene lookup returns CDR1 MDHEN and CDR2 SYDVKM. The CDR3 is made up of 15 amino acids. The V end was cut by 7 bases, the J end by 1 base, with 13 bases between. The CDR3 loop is CASIGAHRNTGELFF. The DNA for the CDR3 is TGTGCCAGCATAGGGGCCCATCGGAACACCGGGGAGCTGTTTTTT.

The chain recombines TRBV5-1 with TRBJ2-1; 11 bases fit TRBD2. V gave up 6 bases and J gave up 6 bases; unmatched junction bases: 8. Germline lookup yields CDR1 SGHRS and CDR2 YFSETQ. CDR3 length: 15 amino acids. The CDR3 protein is CASTPTSGVGNEQFF. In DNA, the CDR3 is TGCGCCAGCACCCCGACTAGCGGGGTCGGCAATGAGCAGTTCTTC.

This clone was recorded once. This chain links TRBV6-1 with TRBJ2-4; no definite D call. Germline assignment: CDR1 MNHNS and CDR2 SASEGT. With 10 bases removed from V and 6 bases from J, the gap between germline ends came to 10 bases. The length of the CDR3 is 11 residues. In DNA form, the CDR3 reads TGTGCCACCGTCTCGGGAAACATTCAGTACTTC. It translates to CATVSGNIQYF.

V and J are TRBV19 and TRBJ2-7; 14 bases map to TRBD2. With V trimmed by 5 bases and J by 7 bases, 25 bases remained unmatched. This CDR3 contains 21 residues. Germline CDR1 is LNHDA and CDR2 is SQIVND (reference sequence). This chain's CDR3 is CASSCLALKGAFGLAGGEQYF. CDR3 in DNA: TGTGCCAGTAGTTGCCTCGCTTTGAAGGGGGCGTTCGGACTAGCGGGAGGAGAGCAGTACTTC.

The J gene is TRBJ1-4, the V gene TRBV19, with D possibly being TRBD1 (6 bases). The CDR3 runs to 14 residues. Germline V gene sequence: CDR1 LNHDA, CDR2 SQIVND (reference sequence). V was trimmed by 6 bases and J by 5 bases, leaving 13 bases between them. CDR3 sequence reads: CASSKIGTNEKLFF. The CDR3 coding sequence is TGTGCCAGTAGCAAAATTGGGACAAATGAAAAACTGTTTTTT.

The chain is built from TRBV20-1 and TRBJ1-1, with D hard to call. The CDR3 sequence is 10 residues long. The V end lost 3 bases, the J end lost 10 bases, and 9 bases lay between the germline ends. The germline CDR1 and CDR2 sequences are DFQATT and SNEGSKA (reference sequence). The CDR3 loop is CSASYRRAFF. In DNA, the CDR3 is TGCAGTGCTAGTTATCGGAGAGCTTTCTTT.

The CDR3 DNA is TGTGCCAGCAGCGTAGGGGCTAGCGGGCTTTGGAGCTCCTACGAGCAGTACTTC. This translates into CASSVGASGLWSSYEQYF. This chain connects TRBV9 to TRBJ2-7; the match to TRBD2 covers 8 bases. Trimming cost V 0 bases and J 0 bases; bases outside gene matches: 11. This CDR3 region has 18 residues. Germline-derived CDR1 and CDR2 are SGDLS and YYNGEE.

The CDR3 sequence is CASSAVLAGGADTQYF. The CDR3 nucleotides read TGTGCCAGCAGTGCTGTACTAGCGGGAGGAGCAGATACGCAGTATTTT. The V and J genes are TRBV2 and TRBJ2-3, with 12 bases identical to TRBD2. This CDR3 has 16 residues. CDR1 is SNHLY, CDR2 FYNNEI, per germline. The trim removed 4 bases at V and 4 bases at J, leaving 6 bases unmatched.

Here the CDR3 DNA reads TGTGCCAGTAGTATGTATAAGGGAGGGGACACTGAAGCTTTCTTT. The encoded protein is CASSMYKGGDTEAFF. The chain employs TRBV19 and TRBJ1-1; the D gene is possibly TRBD1 (5 bases). Germline V gene lookup returns CDR1 LNHDA and CDR2 SQIVND (reference sequence). Trimming stripped 3 bases from V and 3 bases from J, with 14 bases between. The CDR3 sequence is 15 residues long.